This T cell receptor beta chain emerged from a study of pediatric ulcerative colitis. One to two pinch biopsies were taken from the rectum during colonoscopy. The ends were cut back, 3 bases at V and 2 bases at J, with 2 bases in the middle. The CDR3 sequence is 12 residues long. The germline V gene has CDR1 SGDLS and CDR2 YYNGEE. Samples were sequenced at Survey level, maximum 500,000 reads. Assay: immunoSEQ multiplex PCR; the TCRdb copy retains only in-frame clones and omits some. The sample has about 24,000 clones; 65% to 80% are singletons. The sequence came from a boy aged 5-17 years with severe ulcerative colitis. The specimen sequenced was gut tissue. The J gene is TRBJ2-2, the V gene TRBV9; D unresolved. The CDR3 region is CASSGNTGELFF. CDR3 DNA sequence: TGTGCCAGCAGCGGTAACACCGGGGAGCTGTTTTTT.